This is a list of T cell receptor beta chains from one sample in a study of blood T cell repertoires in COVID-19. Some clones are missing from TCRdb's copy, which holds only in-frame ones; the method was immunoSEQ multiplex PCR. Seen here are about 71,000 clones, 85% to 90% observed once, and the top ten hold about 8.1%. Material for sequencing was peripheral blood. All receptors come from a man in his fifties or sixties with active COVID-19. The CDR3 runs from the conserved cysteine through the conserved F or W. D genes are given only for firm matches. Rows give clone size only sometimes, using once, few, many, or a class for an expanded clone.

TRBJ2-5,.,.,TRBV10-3,TGTGCCATCAGTGATCGACGGGAAGAGACCCAGTACTTC,CAISDRREETQYF
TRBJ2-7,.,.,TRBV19,TGTGCCAGTACCCTGGGGCAGGGCTACGAGCAGTACTTC,CASTLGQGYEQYF
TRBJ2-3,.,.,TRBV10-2,TGCGCCAGCACCGAACTCGCGGGGTCAGATACGCAGTATTTT,CASTELAGSDTQYF
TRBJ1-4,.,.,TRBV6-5,TGTGCCAGCCCCCCACAGCCGCACAATGAAAAACTGTTTTTT,CASPPQPHNEKLFF
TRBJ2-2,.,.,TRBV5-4,TGTGCCAGCAGCCCGCTTAAACGGACTTCGAACACCGGGGAGCTGTTTTTT,CASSPLKRTSNTGELFF
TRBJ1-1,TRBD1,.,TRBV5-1,TGCGCCAGCAGCTTGGTCCAGGGGGACACTGAAGCTTTCTTT,CASSLVQGDTEAFF
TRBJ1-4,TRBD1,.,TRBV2,TGTGCCATTCCAACAGGGGGCTCGGGGGAAAAACTGTTTTTT,CAIPTGGSGEKLFF
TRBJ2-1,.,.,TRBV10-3,TGTGCCATCAGTGCAGGTGGTACTCCCAATGAGCAGTTCTTC,CAISAGGTPNEQFF
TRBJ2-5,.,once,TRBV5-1,TGCGCCAGCAGCGACGGGATCCAAGAGACCCAGTACTTC,CASSDGIQETQYF
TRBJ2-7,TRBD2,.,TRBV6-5,TGTGCCAGCAGTTCGGGACTAGCAGGCTACGAGCAGTACTTC,CASSSGLAGYEQYF
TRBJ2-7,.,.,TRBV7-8,TGTGCCAGCAGCTGGGGTGGACAGTCCTACGAGCAGTACTTC,CASSWGGQSYEQYF
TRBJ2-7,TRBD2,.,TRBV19,TGTGCCAGTAGTATCCCCGGACTAGCGGGGGTGGACGAGCAGTACTTC,CASSIPGLAGVDEQYF
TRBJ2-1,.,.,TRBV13,TGTGCCAGCAGCTTACGAACTAGCCGTTCCACTGAGCAGTTCTTC,CASSLRTSRSTEQFF
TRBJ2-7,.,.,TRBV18,TGTGCCAGCTCACCAACCGTCAACACAGGCTCCTACGAGCAGTACTTC,CASSPTVNTGSYEQYF
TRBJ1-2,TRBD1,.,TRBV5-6,TGTGCCAGCAGCTTGAAGGACAGGGCCAATGGCTACACCTTC,CASSLKDRANGYTF
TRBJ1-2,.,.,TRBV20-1,TGCAGTGCACGGGGGGTGGATGGCTACACCTTC,CSARGVDGYTF